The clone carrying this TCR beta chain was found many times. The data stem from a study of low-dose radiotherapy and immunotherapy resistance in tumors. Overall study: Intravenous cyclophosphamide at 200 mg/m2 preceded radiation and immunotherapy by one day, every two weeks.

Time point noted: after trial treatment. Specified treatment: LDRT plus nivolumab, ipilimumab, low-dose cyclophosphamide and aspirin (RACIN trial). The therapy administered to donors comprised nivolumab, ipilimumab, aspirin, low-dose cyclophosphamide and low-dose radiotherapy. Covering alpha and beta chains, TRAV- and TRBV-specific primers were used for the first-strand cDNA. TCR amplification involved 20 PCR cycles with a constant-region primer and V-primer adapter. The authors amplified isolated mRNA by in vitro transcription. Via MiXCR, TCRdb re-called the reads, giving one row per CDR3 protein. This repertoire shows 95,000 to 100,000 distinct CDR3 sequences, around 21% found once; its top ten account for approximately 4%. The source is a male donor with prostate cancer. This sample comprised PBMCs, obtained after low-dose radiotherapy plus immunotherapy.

The CDR3, as DNA: TGTGCCAGCAGTGTCTCGGGGGGCACAGATACGCAGTATTTT. It encodes CASSVSGGTDTQYF. The chain joins TRBV6-1 to TRBJ2-3; possible D gene TRBD2, 6 bases. V dropped 4 bases and J dropped 1 base, with 9 bases sitting between them. The CDR3 is made up of 14 amino acids. Germline-derived CDR1 and CDR2 are MNHNS and SASEGT.